Presented here are 29 T cell receptor beta chains from one specimen sequenced in a study of OX40 agonist ivuxolimab in advanced cancers. Here immunoSEQ multiplex PCR was the method, and the copy in TCRdb shows in-frame clones only, minus some. The sample lists roughly 20,000 clones, more than 75% occurring once. Material: CD4+ or CD8+ T cells sorted from blood, obtained in a trial of the OX40 agonist ivuxolimab. All receptors derive from an adult with an advanced solid tumor such as melanoma, head and neck, liver or kidney cancer.

The genes are TRBV11-3 and TRBJ2-1; 9 nucleotides match TRBD1. The germline V gene encodes CDR1 SGHNT and CDR2 YENEEA. After removal of 2 bases from V and 4 bases from J, the junction contained 9 bases not matched to a gene. This CDR3 contains 17 residues. CDR3 bases: TGTGCCAGCAGCTTACGACCGGGACAGGGCACTTACAATGAGCAGTTCTTC. It translates to CASSLRPGQGTYNEQFF.

The chain employs TRBV5-6 and TRBJ1-3; D remains ambiguous. The V end was cut by 4 bases, the J end by 0 bases, with 17 bases between. This CDR3 has 17 residues. Germline V CDR1 and CDR2: SGHDT, YYEEEE. Written as DNA, the CDR3 is TGTGCCAGCAGCCTGAGACCCTCTCACCTCTCTGGAAACACCATATATTTT. Encoded protein: CASSLRPSHLSGNTIYF.

This rearrangement joins TRBV16 to TRBJ1-4, with D hard to call. The V end was cut by 0 bases, the J end by 8 bases, with 16 bases between. Germline CDR1 and CDR2: KGHSY and FQNENV. The CDR3 is 16 amino acids. This CDR3 is CASSQSPGKTEEKLFF. The CDR3 region has the DNA TGTGCCAGCAGCCAATCACCCGGGAAAACTGAGGAAAAACTGTTTTTT.

The genes are TRBV9 and TRBJ2-7; D possibly uses TRBD1 or TRBD2 (5 bases each). With 0 bases removed from V and 7 bases from J, the gap between germline ends came to 23 bases. The germline CDR1 and CDR2 sequences are SGDLS and YYNGEE. There are 17 residues in the CDR3. As DNA, the CDR3 is TGTGCCAGCAGCGTAGATCCGATTGGACCCCTGGGGGAAGAGCAGTACTTC. This sequence encodes CASSVDPIGPLGEEQYF.

The rearrangement joins TRBV7-6 to TRBJ2-1; TRBD1 aligns across 11 bases. Per germline, CDR1 SGHVS and CDR2 FNYEAQ. This CDR3 region has 15 residues. Unmatched junction bases numbered 3, after V lost 4 bases and J lost 4 bases. CDR3 in DNA: TGTGCCAGCAGCTCGGGACAGGGGGTATACAATGAGCAGTTCTTC. Protein sequence: CASSSGQGVYNEQFF.

This chain uses TRBV30 with TRBJ2-1; D gene unclear. Germline V gene lookup returns CDR1 GTSNPN and CDR2 SVGIG (reference sequence). The CDR3 has 14 residues. Trimming removed 2 bases from V and 1 base from J, with 9 bases in between. The CDR3 DNA is TGTGCCTGGAGTTTTGACTTTTCCTACAATGAGCAGTTCTTC. This codes for CAWSFDFSYNEQFF.

The rearrangement joins TRBV29-1 to TRBJ1-2; TRBD1 matches 7 bases. Germline assignment: CDR1 SQVTM and CDR2 ANQGSEA. The CDR3 totals 13 residues. V was pared by 0 bases and J by 8 bases, with 6 bases of the junction left unmatched. CDR3 residues: CSVEERGLRGYTF. In nucleotides, the CDR3 is TGCAGCGTTGAAGAAAGGGGGCTAAGAGGCTACACCTTC.

In this sample, this clone turned up once. The V and J genes are TRBV19 and TRBJ1-2; D gene uncertain. This CDR3 has 12 amino acids. The germline V gene encodes CDR1 LNHDA and CDR2 SQIVND (reference sequence). Trimming shortened V by 6 bases and J by 7 bases, and 12 bases separated the two germline ends. DNA for the CDR3: TGTGCCAGTAGCAACGGTTTGGCTGGCTACACCTTC. Translating gives CASSNGLAGYTF.

This clone was seen a single time. The V gene is TRBV6-5, the J gene TRBJ2-2, with D tentatively TRBD2 (5 bases). In germline, CDR1 is MNHEY, CDR2 SVGAGI. The CDR3 totals 14 residues. Trimming cost V 6 bases and J 6 bases, with 14 bases left between them. The CDR3 DNA sequence: TGTGCCAGCAGCCGGACGAGGGCACCCGGGGAGCTGTTTTTT. Amino acids: CASSRTRAPGELFF.

The rearrangement links TRBV30 to TRBJ1-2; a weak D match, TRBD1 (6 bases). CDR1 and CDR2 from the germline V gene are GTSNPN and SVGIG (reference sequence). The V end was cut by 0 bases, the J end by 5 bases, with 10 bases between. The CDR3 covers 13 residues. The CDR3 spells CAWSVGQGYGYTF. CDR3 in DNA: TGTGCCTGGAGTGTAGGGCAGGGGTATGGCTACACCTTC. Filled out from reference TRBV30 and TRBJ1-2, the complete variable domain reads SQTIHQWPATLVQPVGSPLSLECTVEGTSNPNLYWYRQAAGRGLQLLFYSVGIGQISSEVPQNLSASRPQDRQFILSSKKLLLSDSGFYLCAWSVGQGYGYTFGSGTRLTVV.

V gene TRBV5-8 combines with J gene TRBJ1-1; D is undetermined. Looked up from germline, CDR1 is SGHTS and CDR2 is YDEGEE. Trimming left V 1 base short and J 1 base short, with 11 bases between. The CDR3 runs 15 residues. The CDR3 reads CASSLWSSGNTEAFF. The CDR3 DNA sequence: TGTGCCAGCAGCTTGTGGTCATCAGGGAACACTGAAGCTTTCTTT. Drawing the rest from reference TRBV5-8 and TRBJ1-1, the complete variable domain is EAGVTQSPTHLIKTRGQQATLRCSPISGHTSVYWYQQALGLGLQFLLWYDEGEERNRGNFPPRFSGRQFPNYSSELNVNALELEDSALYLCASSLWSSGNTEAFFGQGTRLTVV.

Only one count was recorded for this clone. V is TRBV2 and J is TRBJ2-3; 9 bases match TRBD1. V gave up 8 bases and J gave up 4 bases; unmatched junction bases: 10. The germline gives CDR1 SNHLY, CDR2 FYNNEI. The CDR3 runs to 15 residues. Here the CDR3 DNA reads TGTGCCAGCCTACAGCCGGGACAGGGATCAGATACGCAGTATTTT. Amino acid sequence: CASLQPGQGSDTQYF.

The gene calls are TRBV5-1 and TRBJ1-2; D unresolved. Germline CDR1 reads SGHRS; CDR2 reads YFSETQ. V was cut by 2 bases and J by 0 bases, with 8 bases left in between. The CDR3 loop spans 14 amino acids. The CDR3: CASSFRSTNYGYTF. The CDR3 nucleotides are TGCGCCAGCAGCTTCCGGAGTACTAACTATGGCTACACCTTC.

The rearrangement links TRBV6-5 to TRBJ2-6; D may be TRBD1 (6 bases). Germline CDR1 reads MNHEY; CDR2 reads SVGAGI. V was clipped by 4 bases and J by 1 base, with 11 bases between them. This CDR3 contains 16 residues. CDR3 sequence: CASSSSTGSGANVLTF. The CDR3 DNA reads as TGTGCCAGCAGTTCGTCTACAGGGTCTGGGGCCAACGTCCTGACTTTC.

The chain is built from TRBV19 and TRBJ1-1; TRBD1 matches 7 bases. Germline V gives CDR1 LNHDA, CDR2 SQIVND (reference sequence). This CDR3 contains 13 residues. With V trimmed by 6 bases and J by 3 bases, 4 bases remained unmatched. CDR3 loop: CASRTGKYTEAFF. CDR3 nucleotide sequence: TGTGCCAGTAGGACAGGGAAATACACTGAAGCTTTCTTT.

The sample holds a few counts of this clone. J is TRBJ1-5 and V is TRBV10-2; possible D gene TRBD1, 6 bases. CDR3 length: 14 residues. The germline V gene encodes CDR1 WSHSY and CDR2 SAAADI. The ends were cut back, 3 bases at V and 7 bases at J, with 13 bases in the middle. The CDR3 sequence: CASSDRGGNQPQHF. The CDR3 DNA reads TGCGCCAGCAGTGATCGAGGGGGAAACCAGCCCCAGCATTTT.

CDR3 loop: CASSLSGTGVFEQYF. The CDR3 nucleotides read TGTGCCAGCAGCTTAAGTGGGACAGGGGTGTTCGAGCAGTACTTC. The chain employs TRBV7-9 and TRBJ2-7; 10 nucleotides line up with TRBD1. This CDR3 has 15 amino acids. V lost 2 bases and J lost 6; bases outside the gene matches: 7. Germline CDR1 SEHNR, CDR2 FQNEAQ (reference sequence).

The V call is TRBV19, the J call TRBJ1-4; the match to TRBD1 covers 8 bases. V shed 5 bases and J 7 bases; nucleotides not matched to a gene: 12. From germline, CDR1 is LNHDA and CDR2 SQIVND (reference sequence). The CDR3 covers 16 residues. This CDR3 is CASSPDRGLPFEKLFF. The CDR3 region has the DNA TGTGCCAGTAGTCCCGACAGGGGTCTCCCGTTTGAAAAACTGTTTTTT. The whole variable domain, remainder taken from reference TRBV19 and TRBJ1-4, is DGGITQSPKYLFRKEGQNVTLSCEQNLNHDAMYWYRQDPGQGLRLIYYSQIVNDFQKGDIAEGYSVSREKKESFPLTVTSAQKNPTAFYLCASSPDRGLPFEKLFFGSGTQLSVL.

About this clone itself: This CDR3 is also generated by other DNA sequences in the sample. The chain uses TRBV27 and TRBJ2-7, with a possible D match to TRBD2 (7 bases). The CDR3 totals 13 residues. Germline V lookup: CDR1 MNHEY, CDR2 SMNVEV (reference sequence). V gave up 1 base and J gave up 6 bases, with 10 bases separating them. The CDR3 loop is CASSLWGGREQYF. CDR3 DNA sequence: TGTGCCAGCAGTTTATGGGGGGGCCGCGAGCAGTACTTC.

The V call is TRBV19, the J call TRBJ1-5; 7 nucleotides align to TRBD1. This CDR3 spans 17 amino acids. With V trimmed by 4 bases and J by 1 base, 10 bases remained unmatched. Germline V gene lookup returns CDR1 LNHDA and CDR2 SQIVND (reference sequence). The CDR3 bases are TGTGCCAGTAGTACCCCAGGAACAGGGGTCAGCAATCAGCCCCAGCATTTT. Protein sequence: CASSTPGTGVSNQPQHF.

The sample holds one count of this clone. The chain couples TRBV7-2 to TRBJ2-3; D is unclear. The CDR3 is 12 residues long. Germline V lookup: CDR1 SGHTA, CDR2 FQGNSA. Trimming removed 5 bases from V and 6 bases from J, with 9 bases in between. The CDR3 DNA sequence: TGTGCCAGCAGCCCCTGGGCGGATACGCAGTATTTT. Protein: CASSPWADTQYF. Full variable domain (rest looked up from reference TRBV7-2 and TRBJ2-3): GAGVSQSPSNKVTEKGKDVELRCDPISGHTALYWYRQSLGQGLEFLIYFQGNSAPDKSGLPSDRFSAERTGGSVSTLTIQRTQQEDSAVYLCASSPWADTQYFGPGTRLTVL.

The V and J genes are TRBV7-9 and TRBJ2-3, with 10 bases lining up with TRBD2. V shed 5 bases, J shed 2 bases, and the junction held 7 bases outside the gene matches. The CDR3 covers 16 residues. Germline V gives CDR1 SEHNR, CDR2 FQNEAQ (reference sequence). CDR3 residues: CASSELAGAVTDTQYF. CDR3 sequence (DNA): TGTGCCAGCAGCGAGCTAGCGGGGGCCGTCACAGATACGCAGTATTTT.

This chain connects TRBV5-1 to TRBJ2-1, with 9 bases that match TRBD2. CDR3 length: 17 residues. CDR1 and CDR2 from the germline V gene are SGHRS and YFSETQ. The J segment lost 3 bases and the V segment lost 4 bases, leaving 11 bases of the junction unmatched. CDR3 DNA: TGCGCCAGCAGCGCGGGAATGGGAGCGGGGGGCTACAATGAGCAGTTCTTC. Its translation: CASSAGMGAGGYNEQFF.

This chain uses TRBV29-1 with TRBJ2-2; D gene uncertain. Germline-derived CDR1 and CDR2 are SQVTM and ANQGSEA. V lost 4 bases and J lost 1, with 10 bases in between. The CDR3 runs to 14 residues. CDR3 sequence reads: CSVGPLGNTGELFF. In nucleotides, the CDR3 is TGCAGCGTTGGGCCCCTTGGGAACACCGGGGAGCTGTTTTTT.

This chain joins TRBV27 and TRBJ2-1, with a tentative D call TRBD2 (6 bases). This CDR3 spans 12 amino acids. Between the trimmed V and J ends, which lost 5 bases and 11 bases, there was a span of 13 bases. Germline loops: CDR1 MNHEY, CDR2 SMNVEV (reference sequence). CDR3 sequence (DNA): TGTGCCAGCAGTACCACTCTAGCGCAGCAGTTCTTC. Its translation is CASSTTLAQQFF.

The chain uses TRBV10-3 and TRBJ2-7; D possibly matches TRBD1 or TRBD2 (5 bases each). Germline V gene lookup returns CDR1 ENHRY and CDR2 SYGVKD. V dropped 6 bases and J dropped 3 bases, with 18 bases sitting between them. This CDR3 comprises 15 residues. The CDR3 region is CAISPRDLSFYEQYF. The CDR3 DNA follows: TGTGCCATCAGCCCTAGGGACCTCTCCTTCTACGAGCAGTACTTC.

The chain employs TRBV19 and TRBJ1-1, with TRBD1 matching over 9 bases. The ends lost 5 bases at V and 4 bases at J; junction bases unmatched: 14. CDR1 and CDR2 (germline): LNHDA, SQIVND (reference sequence). CDR3 length: 17 residues. The CDR3 protein is CASSFESGTGWSTEAFF. The CDR3 nucleotides read TGTGCCAGTAGTTTTGAATCCGGGACAGGGTGGAGCACTGAAGCTTTCTTT.

This clone appeared once. The rearrangement uses TRBV11-2 and TRBJ2-2; a weak D match, TRBD1 (5 bases). Deletions cut 2 bases from V and 10 bases from J, with 8 bases between. Germline CDR1 and CDR2: SGHAT and FQNNGV. There are 12 residues in the CDR3. CDR3 in amino acids: CASSLIREELFF. CDR3 bases: TGTGCCAGCAGCTTAATCAGGGAGGAGCTGTTTTTT.

This CDR3 is CASSWTSGGYTDTQYF. CDR3 bases: TGTGCCAGCAGCTGGACTAGCGGGGGATACACAGATACGCAGTATTTT. The chain combines TRBV7-2 with TRBJ2-3, with 13 positions matching TRBD2. V lost 4 bases to trimming and J lost 2 bases; unmatched junction nucleotides: 3. Germline values: CDR1 SGHTA, CDR2 FQGNSA. The CDR3 runs 16 residues.